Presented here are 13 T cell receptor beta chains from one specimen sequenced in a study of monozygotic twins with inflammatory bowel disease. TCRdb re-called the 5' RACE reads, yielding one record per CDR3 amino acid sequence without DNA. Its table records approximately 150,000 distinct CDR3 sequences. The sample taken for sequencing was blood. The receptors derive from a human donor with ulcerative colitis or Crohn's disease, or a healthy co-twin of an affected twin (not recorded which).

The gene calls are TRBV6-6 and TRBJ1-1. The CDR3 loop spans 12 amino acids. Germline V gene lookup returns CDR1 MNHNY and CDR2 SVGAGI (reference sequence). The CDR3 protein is CASSYLLTEAFF.

CDR3 sequence reads: CASSVGGQNEQFF. This chain links TRBV9 with TRBJ2-1. This CDR3 has 13 amino acids. Germline CDR1 and CDR2: SGDLS and YYNGEE.

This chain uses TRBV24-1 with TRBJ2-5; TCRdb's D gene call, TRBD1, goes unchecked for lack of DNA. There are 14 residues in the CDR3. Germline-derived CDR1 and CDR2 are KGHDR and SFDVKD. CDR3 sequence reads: CATSDPTGKKTQYF.

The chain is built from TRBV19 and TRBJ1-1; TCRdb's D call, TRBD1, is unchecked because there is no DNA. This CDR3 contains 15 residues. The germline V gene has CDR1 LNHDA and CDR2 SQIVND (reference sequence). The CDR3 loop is CASSISGEADTEAFF. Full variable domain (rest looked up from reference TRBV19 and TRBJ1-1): DGGITQSPKYLFRKEGQNVTLSCEQNLNHDAMYWYRQDPGQGLRLIYYSQIVNDFQKGDIAEGYSVSREKKESFPLTVTSAQKNPTAFYLCASSISGEADTEAFFGQGTRLTVV.

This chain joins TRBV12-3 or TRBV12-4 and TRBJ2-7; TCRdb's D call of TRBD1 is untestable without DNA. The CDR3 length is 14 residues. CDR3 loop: CASSLSGILGEQYF.

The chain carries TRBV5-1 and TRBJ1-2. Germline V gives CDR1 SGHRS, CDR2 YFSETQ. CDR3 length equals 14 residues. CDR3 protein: CASSMDASNYGYTF.

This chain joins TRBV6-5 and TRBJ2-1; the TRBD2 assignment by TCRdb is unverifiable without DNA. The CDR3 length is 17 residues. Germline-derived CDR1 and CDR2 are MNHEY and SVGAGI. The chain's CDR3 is CASSYSIVGRARGEQFF.

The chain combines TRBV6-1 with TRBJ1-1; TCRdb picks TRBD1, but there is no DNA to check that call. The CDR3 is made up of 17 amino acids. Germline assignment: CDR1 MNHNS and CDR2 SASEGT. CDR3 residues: CASRPGQTDGVNTEAFF.

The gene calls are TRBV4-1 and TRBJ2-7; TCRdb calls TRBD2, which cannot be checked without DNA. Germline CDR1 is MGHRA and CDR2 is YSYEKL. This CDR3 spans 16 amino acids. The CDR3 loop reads CASSQELGTPTYEQYF.

The CDR3 reads CSATRAGDTQYF. The V gene is TRBV20-1, the J gene TRBJ2-3; TCRdb's D call of TRBD1 is untestable without DNA. Germline CDR1 is DFQATT and CDR2 is SNEGSKA (reference sequence). The CDR3 totals 12 residues.

CDR3 region: CASSQVSGTGGADTQYF. V gene TRBV4-2 combines with J gene TRBJ2-3; without DNA, the TCRdb call of TRBD1 cannot be checked. Germline-derived CDR1 and CDR2 are LGHNA and YNFKEQ. The CDR3 covers 17 residues.

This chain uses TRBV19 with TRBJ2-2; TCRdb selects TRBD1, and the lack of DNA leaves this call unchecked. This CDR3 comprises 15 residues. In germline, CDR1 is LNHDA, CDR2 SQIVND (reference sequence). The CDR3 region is CASSITLEGTGELFF.

The CDR3 protein is CASSLGFSGGRNEQFF. This rearrangement joins TRBV7-2 to TRBJ2-1; the TRBD2 assignment by TCRdb is unverifiable without DNA. CDR1 is SGHTA and CDR2 is FQGNSA in the germline V gene. This CDR3 contains 16 residues.